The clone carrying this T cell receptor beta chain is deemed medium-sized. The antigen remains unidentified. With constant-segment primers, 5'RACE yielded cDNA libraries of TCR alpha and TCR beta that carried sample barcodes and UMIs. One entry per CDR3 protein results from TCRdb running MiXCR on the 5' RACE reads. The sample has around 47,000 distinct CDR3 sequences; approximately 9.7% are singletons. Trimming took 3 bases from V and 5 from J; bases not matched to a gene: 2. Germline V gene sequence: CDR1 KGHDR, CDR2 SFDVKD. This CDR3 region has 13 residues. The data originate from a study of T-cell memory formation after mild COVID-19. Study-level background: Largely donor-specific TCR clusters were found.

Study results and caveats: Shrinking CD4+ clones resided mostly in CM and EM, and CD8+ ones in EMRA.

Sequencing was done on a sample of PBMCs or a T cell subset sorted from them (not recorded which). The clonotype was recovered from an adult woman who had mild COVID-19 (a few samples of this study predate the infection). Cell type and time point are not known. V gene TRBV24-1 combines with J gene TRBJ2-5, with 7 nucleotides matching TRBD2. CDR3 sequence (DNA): TGTGCCACCAGTGATCCAGCGGGGGAGACCCAGTACTTC. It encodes CATSDPAGETQYF.